The TCR beta chain described here comes from a study of T cells in Graves' hyperthyroidism and ophthalmopathy. The study's findings and limits: Most thyroid clonotypes expanded above 0.001 were also detected in blood.

Clinicians diagnosed patients from clinical symptoms, serum thyroxine and TRAb, thyroid ultrasound and orbital computed tomography. In regard to this clonotype: Its antigen is unidentified. At one of its ends the junction is not consistent with the germline gene, which may arise from a read error.

RNA transcripts yielded amplified TCR beta CDR3 regions. A set of HTBI primers served as the primers for a first-round RT-PCR of the TCR CDR3. From the multiplex PCR reads, TCRdb called clonotypes with MiXCR, one entry per CDR3 protein. The sample shows 50,000 to 60,000 distinct CDR3 sequences, around 48% of them seen only once. Per the germline V gene, CDR1 is SNHLY and CDR2 is FYNNEI. The CDR3 covers 15 residues. Input material: blood. The TCR sequence derives from a woman aged 30 to 39 with Graves' ophthalmopathy. This chain links TRBV2 with TRBJ1-1; the match to TRBD1 covers 10 bases. CDR3 protein: CARSEQGQGTFEAFF. The DNA of the CDR3 is TGTGCCCGCAGTGAACAGGGACAGGGGACTTTTGAAGCCTTCTTT.